This T cell receptor (beta chain) originates from a study of OX40 agonist ivuxolimab in advanced cancers. This table comes from immunoSEQ multiplex PCR, and its TCRdb copy is limited to in-frame clones, with some not included. The sample has tens of thousands of clones, just over 90% seen once. Per germline, CDR1 SNHLY and CDR2 FYNNEI. J gave up 1 base and V 7 bases, and 7 bases lay outside the gene matches. The CDR3 has 15 amino acids. The V and J genes are TRBV2 and TRBJ1-5, with 7 bases fitting TRBD1. The receptor comes from an adult with an advanced solid tumor such as melanoma, head and neck, liver or kidney cancer. The starting material was CD4+ or CD8+ T cells sorted from blood, obtained in a trial of the OX40 agonist ivuxolimab. For the CDR3, the DNA is TGTGCCAGCAAGGTCAGACAGGGCAGCAATCAGCCCCAGCATTTT. It codes for CASKVRQGSNQPQHF.